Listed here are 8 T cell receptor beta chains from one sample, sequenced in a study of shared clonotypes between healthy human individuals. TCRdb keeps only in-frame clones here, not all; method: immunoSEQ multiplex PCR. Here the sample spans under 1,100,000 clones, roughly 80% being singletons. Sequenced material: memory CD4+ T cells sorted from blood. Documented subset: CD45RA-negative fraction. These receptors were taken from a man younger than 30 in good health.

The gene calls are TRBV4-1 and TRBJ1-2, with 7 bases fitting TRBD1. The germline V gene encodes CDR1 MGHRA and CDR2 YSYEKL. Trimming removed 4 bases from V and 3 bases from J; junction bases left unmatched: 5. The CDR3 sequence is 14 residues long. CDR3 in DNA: TGCGCCAGCAGCCGAACCGGGACAGACTATGGCTACACCTTC. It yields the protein CASSRTGTDYGYTF.

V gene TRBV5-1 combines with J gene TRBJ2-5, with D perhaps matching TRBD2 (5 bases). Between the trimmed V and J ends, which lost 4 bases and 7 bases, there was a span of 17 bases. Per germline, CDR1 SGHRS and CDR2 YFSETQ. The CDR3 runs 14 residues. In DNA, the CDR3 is TGCGCCAGCAGCGTGGTAGGTTCCAGCGGGACCCAGTACTTC. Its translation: CASSVVGSSGTQYF.

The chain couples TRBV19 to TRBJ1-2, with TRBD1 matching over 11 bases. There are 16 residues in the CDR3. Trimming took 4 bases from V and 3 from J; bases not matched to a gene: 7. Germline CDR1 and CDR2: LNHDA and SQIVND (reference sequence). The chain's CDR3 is CASSTPDRGLYYGYTF. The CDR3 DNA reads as TGTGCCAGTAGTACGCCGGACAGGGGGCTTTACTATGGCTACACCTTC.

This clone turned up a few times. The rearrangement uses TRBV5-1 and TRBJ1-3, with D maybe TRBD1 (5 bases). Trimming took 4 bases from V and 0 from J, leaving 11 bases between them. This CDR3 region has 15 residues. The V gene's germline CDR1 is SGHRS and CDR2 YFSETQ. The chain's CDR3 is CASSVDTASGNTIYF. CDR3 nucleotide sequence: TGCGCCAGCAGCGTGGACACAGCCTCTGGAAACACCATATATTTT.

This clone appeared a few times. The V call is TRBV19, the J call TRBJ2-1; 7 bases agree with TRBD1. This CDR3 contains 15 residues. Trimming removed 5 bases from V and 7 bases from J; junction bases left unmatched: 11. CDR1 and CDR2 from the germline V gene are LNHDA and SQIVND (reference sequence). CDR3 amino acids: CASSPGQSFTNEQFF. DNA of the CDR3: TGTGCCAGTAGTCCGGGACAGAGCTTTACAAATGAGCAGTTCTTC.

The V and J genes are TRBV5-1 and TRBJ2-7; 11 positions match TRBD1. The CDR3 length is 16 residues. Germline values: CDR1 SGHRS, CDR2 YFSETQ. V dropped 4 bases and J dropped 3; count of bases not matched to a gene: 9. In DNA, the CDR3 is TGCGCCAGCAGCCCCACAGGGACAGGGGGAGTCTACGAGCAGTACTTC. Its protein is CASSPTGTGGVYEQYF.

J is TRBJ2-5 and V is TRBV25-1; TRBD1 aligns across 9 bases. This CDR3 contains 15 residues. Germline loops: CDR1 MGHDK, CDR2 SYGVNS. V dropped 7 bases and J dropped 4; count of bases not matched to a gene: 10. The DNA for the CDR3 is TGTGCCAGCAACCGACCGGGACAGGGAAGAGAGACCCAGTACTTC. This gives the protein CASNRPGQGRETQYF.

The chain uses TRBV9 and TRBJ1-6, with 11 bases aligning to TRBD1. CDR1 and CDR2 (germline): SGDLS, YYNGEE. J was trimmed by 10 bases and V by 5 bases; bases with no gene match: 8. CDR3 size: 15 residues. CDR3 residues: CASRTGTGGRSPLHF. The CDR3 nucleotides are TGTGCCAGCAGAACTGGGACAGGGGGACGATCACCCCTCCACTTT. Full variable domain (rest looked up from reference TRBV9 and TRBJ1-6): DSGVTQTPKHLITATGQRVTLRCSPRSGDLSVYWYQQSLDQGLQFLIQYYNGEERAKGNILERFSAQQFPDLHSELNLSSLELGDSALYFCASRTGTGGRSPLHFGNGTRLTVT.